These T cell receptor beta chains were read from a single sample in a study of blood T cells in healthy people across ages. Each CDR3 protein gets one entry after TCRdb re-called the 5' RACE reads with MiXCR. The sample yields 1,800,000 or so distinct CDR3 sequences, about 39% seen once. Sequenced: blood. These receptors came from a human donor in good health. CDR3s include the opening cysteine and the closing phenylalanine or tryptophan. The D gene is left open where the match is weak. Clone size is given for some rows only: seen once, a few or many times, or a class if the clone is expanded.

TRBV9	few	TRBJ1-2	NA	CASSSRSLGYTF	TGTGCCAGCAGCTCACGATCTTTGGGCTACACCTTC
TRBV9	few	TRBJ1-2	NA	CASSTLLGAYGYTF	TGTGCCAGCAGCACCTTGTTGGGGGCCTATGGCTACACCTTC
TRBV20-1	few	TRBJ2-5	NA	CSAGPGGEETQYF	TGCAGTGCAGGGCCTGGGGGCGAGGAGACCCAGTACTTC
TRBV5-1	NA	TRBJ2-3	NA	CACSDRDLTFGTDTQYF	TGCGCCTGCAGCGATCGTGACCTGACGTTTGGGACAGATACGCAGTATTTT
TRBV12-3/TRBV12-4	NA	TRBJ2-3	TRBD2	CASSPSTSGDSDTQYF	TGTGCCAGCAGCCCTTCGACTAGCGGGGACTCAGATACGCAGTATTTT
TRBV12-3/TRBV12-4	few	TRBJ1-6	TRBD1	CASSLGGEIGVPLHF	TGTGCCAGCAGCTTAGGGGGCGAAATCGGCGTACCCCTCCACTTT
TRBV12-3/TRBV12-4	NA	TRBJ2-7	TRBD1	CASSPGGGTREQYF	TGTGCCAGCAGTCCAGGGGGCGGGACTCGCGAGCAGTACTTC
TRBV5-6	NA	TRBJ2-5	TRBD1	CASSRTGDIMETQYF	TGTGCCAGCAGCCGGACAGGGGATATAATGGAGACCCAGTACTTC
TRBV4-3	few	TRBJ1-2	NA	CASSQDEQSATEFYGYTF	TGCGCCAGCAGCCAAGATGAGCAGAGCGCGACTGAATTCTATGGCTACACCTTC
TRBV11-1	once	TRBJ2-7	TRBD2	CAGGGPAGAYEQYF	TGTGCCGGCGGGGGGCCAGCGGGGGCCTACGAGCAGTACTTC
TRBV20-1	few	TRBJ2-1	TRBD2	CSARDQAGGSYNEQFF	TGCAGTGCTAGAGATCAAGCGGGGGGCTCCTACAATGAGCAGTTCTTC
TRBV9	NA	TRBJ2-1	NA	CASSVVDGANEQFF	TGTGCCAGCAGCGTAGTAGACGGGGCCAATGAGCAGTTCTTC
TRBV12-3/TRBV12-4	NA	TRBJ2-5	NA	CASSLSPGAGQETQYF	TGTGCCAGCAGTTTATCCCCAGGGGCCGGACAGGAGACCCAGTACTTC
TRBV4-1	few	TRBJ2-1	TRBD2	CASSARLVAGGKDEQFF	TGCGCCAGCAGCGCCCGACTTGTAGCGGGGGGCAAGGATGAGCAGTTCTTC
TRBV5-1	NA	TRBJ1-1	NA	CASSLVFISGTEAFF	TGCGCCAGCAGCTTGGTCTTTATTTCCGGCACTGAAGCTTTCTTT
TRBV6-5	NA	TRBJ2-6	NA	CASSGTRANVLTF	TGTGCAAGCTCGGGGACAAGAGCCAACGTCCTGACTTTC
TRBV6-5	NA	TRBJ1-2	TRBD1	CAGRDRGNNYGYTF	TGTGCCGGCAGAGACAGGGGAAACAACTATGGCTACACCTTC
TRBV7-2	NA	TRBJ1-1	NA	CASSTQGGDTEAFF	TGTGCCAGCAGCACCCAGGGTGGAGACACTGAAGCTTTCTTT
TRBV11-1	few	TRBJ1-1	NA	CASSLDGNKNTEAFF	TGTGCCAGCAGCTTGGACGGAAACAAGAACACTGAAGCTTTCTTT
TRBV9	few	TRBJ2-7	NA	CASSPFGATTNEQYF	TGTGCCAGCAGCCCATTCGGGGCCACAACCAACGAGCAGTACTTC
TRBV28	NA	TRBJ2-1	NA	CASSPGLRAYNEQFF	TGTGCCAGCAGCCCGGGTCTTAGGGCCTACAATGAGCAGTTCTTC
TRBV20-1	few	TRBJ1-5	NA	CSASEFWQAYQPQHF	TGCAGTGCTAGTGAGTTCTGGCAGGCGTATCAGCCCCAGCATTTT
TRBV29-1	NA	TRBJ1-2	NA	CSVDSGRRNHHTF	TGCAGCGTTGATTCAGGTCGACGGAACCACCACACCTTC
TRBV5-1	NA	TRBJ2-7	TRBD1	CASRNGTGRFYEQYF	TGCGCCAGCAGAAATGGGACAGGGAGATTCTACGAGCAGTACTTC
TRBV3-1	NA	TRBJ2-5	NA	CASSQAGRQETQYF	TGTGCCAGCAGCCAAGCCGGCAGGCAAGAGACCCAGTACTTC
TRBV3-1	NA	TRBJ2-2	NA	CASSTEVWGNTGELFF	TGTGCCAGCAGCACAGAGGTTTGGGGAAACACCGGGGAGCTGTTTTTT
TRBV7-3	NA	TRBJ1-1	NA	CASSLGVGRGAFF	TGTGCCAGCAGCTTAGGGGTTGGTCGGGGAGCTTTCTTT
TRBV4-2	NA	TRBJ1-2	NA	CASSPDSANGYTF	TGTGCCAGCAGCCCGGACAGTGCGAATGGCTACACCTTC
TRBV6-5	NA	TRBJ1-5	NA	CASARTLCSNQPQHF	TGTGCCAGCGCGCGGACACTTTGTAGCAATCAGCCCCAGCATTTT
TRBV7-8	few	TRBJ2-1	NA	CASSFFPWDEQFF	TGTGCCAGCAGCTTTTTCCCTTGGGATGAGCAGTTCTTC
TRBV7-2	NA	TRBJ2-7	NA	CASSLESRGFQGQYF	TGTGCCAGCAGCTTAGAATCCCGGGGGTTCCAGGGGCAGTACTTC
TRBV7-9	once	TRBJ2-1	TRBD2	CASSLGTSGGLGFF	TGTGCCAGCAGCTTAGGGACTAGCGGGGGCCTCGGGTTCTTC
TRBV12-3/TRBV12-4	NA	TRBJ1-1	TRBD1	CASIDRGRGRAEAFF	TGTGCCAGCATCGATAGAGGCAGGGGGCGGGCTGAAGCTTTCTTT
TRBV14	NA	TRBJ2-5	TRBD1	CASSKSRTGAETQYF	TGTGCCAGCAGCAAAAGTCGAACAGGGGCAGAGACCCAGTACTTC
TRBV5-1	NA	TRBJ2-3	NA	CASSLDRPDTDTQYF	TGCGCCAGCAGCTTGGACCGGCCCGACACAGATACGCAGTATTTT
TRBV20-1	few	TRBJ2-4	TRBD2	CSARDRRGRAEQYF	TGCAGTGCTAGAGATCGCCGGGGGAGGGCTGAGCAGTACTTC
TRBV20-1	NA	TRBJ2-3	NA	CSASRQGFGDTQYF	TGCAGTGCTAGCCGGCAGGGGTTTGGAGATACGCAGTATTTT
TRBV4-2	NA	TRBJ1-5	TRBD1	CASSHATGAQPQHF	TGTGCCAGCAGCCACGCAACAGGGGCTCAGCCCCAGCATTTT
TRBV7-9	few	TRBJ2-1	NA	CASSLGSAFSYNEQFF	TGTGCCAGCAGCTTAGGTAGCGCCTTCTCCTACAATGAGCAGTTCTTC
TRBV6-5	few	TRBJ1-1	NA	CASSYSGTGAIGYTEAFF	TGTGCCAGCAGTTACTCGGGTACGGGGGCAATTGGGTACACTGAAGCTTTCTTT
TRBV7-2	NA	TRBJ2-3	TRBD2	CASSPRGLAGGGDTQYF	TGTGCCAGCAGCCCGCGGGGACTAGCGGGGGGTGGAGATACGCAGTATTTT
TRBV5-1	few	TRBJ2-3	TRBD2	CASSLERLAGSTQYF	TGCGCCAGCAGCTTGGAACGACTAGCGGGGTCTACGCAGTATTTT
TRBV5-1	NA	TRBJ2-7	NA	CASSLIKEYF	TGCGCCAGCAGCTTGATAAAGGAGTACTTC
TRBV6-2/TRBV6-3	NA	TRBJ2-7	NA	CASSRPQGALSYEQYF	TGTGCCAGCAGTCGCCCCCAGGGCGCTCTCTCCTACGAGCAGTACTTC
TRBV4-1	many	TRBJ2-7	NA	CASSQGRVRNHYEQYF	TGCGCCAGCAGCCAAGGCAGGGTTCGAAATCACTACGAGCAGTACTTC
TRBV5-1	NA	TRBJ2-3	TRBD1	CASNTGDPSTDTQYF	TGCGCCAGCAACACAGGGGACCCAAGCACAGATACACAGTATTTT
TRBV6-5	many	TRBJ2-7	NA	CASSYSNSYYEQYF	TGTGCCAGCAGTTACTCGAACTCCTACTACGAGCAGTACTTC
TRBV12-3/TRBV12-4	NA	TRBJ2-1	TRBD2	CASSFLSGGYNEQFF	TGTGCCAGCAGTTTTCTTAGCGGGGGGTACAATGAGCAGTTCTTC
TRBV3-1	NA	TRBJ2-7	NA	CASSPRDSCEQYF	TGTGCCAGCAGCCCGCGCGACTCCTGCGAGCAGTACTTC
TRBV7-2	few	TRBJ2-1	NA	CASSLETLRGQFF	TGTGCCAGCAGCTTAGAAACCCTGAGGGGGCAGTTCTTC
TRBV4-1	NA	TRBJ2-7	NA	CASSQDGRDEQYF	TGCGCCAGCAGCCAAGATGGCAGGGACGAGCAGTACTTC
TRBV7-9	NA	TRBJ2-4	NA	CASSLERDLYIQYF	TGTGCCAGCAGCTTGGAACGGGACTTATACATTCAGTACTTC
TRBV5-1	few	TRBJ2-1	NA	CASSATSLYEQFF	TGCGCCAGCAGCGCAACTAGTCTTTATGAGCAGTTCTTC